This entry lists 7 T cell receptor beta chains sequenced from one sample in a study of shared clonotypes between healthy human individuals. The assay was immunoSEQ multiplex PCR, and TCRdb's table has in-frame clones only and misses some. The data contain hundreds of thousands of clones, 72% of them singletons. Sequencing input: memory CD4+ T cells sorted from blood. Subset denoted: CD45RA-negative fraction. Receptors were obtained from a woman in her twenties or thirties in good health.

This clone was seen repeatedly, ten times or more. This sample includes further DNA sequences coding for the same CDR3. The chain combines TRBV7-9 with TRBJ2-2; D ambiguous. This CDR3 region has 12 residues. Germline-derived CDR1 and CDR2 are SEHNR and FQNEAQ (reference sequence). The V end lost 3 bases, the J end lost 4 bases, and 3 bases lay between the germline ends. Here the CDR3 reads CASSFTTGELFF. CDR3 nucleotides: TGTGCCAGCAGCTTTACCACCGGGGAGCTGTTTTTT.

The rearrangement uses TRBV5-1 and TRBJ1-2; D is ambiguous. The V and J ends lost 0 bases and 8 bases respectively, with 8 bases between them. The CDR3 consists of 12 residues. Germline CDR1 and CDR2: SGHRS and YFSETQ. This chain's CDR3 is CASSLDQRGYTF. CDR3 in DNA: TGCGCCAGCAGCTTGGATCAGCGGGGCTACACCTTC.

This chain links TRBV10-2 with TRBJ1-1; D unresolved. CDR1 and CDR2 (germline): WSHSY, SAAADI. This CDR3 is built from 14 residues. The ends were cut back, 3 bases at V and 0 bases at J, with 8 bases in the middle. This chain's CDR3 is CASSDLGLNTEAFF. DNA of the CDR3: TGCGCCAGCAGTGACCTGGGGTTGAACACTGAAGCTTTCTTT.

DNA of the CDR3: TGTGCCAGCAACCCGGGACTAGGGGGCACCGGGGAGCTGTTTTTT. It yields the protein CASNPGLGGTGELFF. The rearrangement joins TRBV2 to TRBJ2-2; 8 positions agree with TRBD2. The germline CDR1 and CDR2 sequences are SNHLY and FYNNEI. The CDR3 is 15 amino acids. With 7 bases clipped from V and 4 bases from J, the junction kept 8 bases outside the gene matches. Drawing the rest from reference TRBV2 and TRBJ2-2, the complete variable domain is EPEVTQTPSHQVTQMGQEVILRCVPISNHLYFYWYRQILGQKVEFLVSFYNNEISEKSEIFDDQFSVERPDGSNFTLKIRSTKLEDSAMYFCASNPGLGGTGELFFGEGSRLTVL.

This chain joins TRBV7-2 and TRBJ2-7, with 11 bases lining up with TRBD2. Trimming at V came to 3 bases and at J to 3 bases, leaving 4 bases not matched to a gene. This CDR3 spans 15 amino acids. Looked up from germline, CDR1 is SGHTA and CDR2 is FQGNSA. CDR3 loop: CASSLTSGNLYEQYF. The DNA of the CDR3 is TGTGCCAGCAGCTTGACTAGCGGGAATCTCTACGAGCAGTACTTC.

The rearrangement uses TRBV27 and TRBJ2-3; 11 bases fit TRBD2. The junction had 8 bases not matched to a gene; V was cut back by 0 bases and J by 0 bases. Germline V gene lookup returns CDR1 MNHEY and CDR2 SMNVEV (reference sequence). This CDR3 is 19 amino acids long. CDR3 nucleotide sequence: TGTGCCAGCAGTTTATCTCCCCAACTAGCGGGGGCTAGCACAGATACGCAGTATTTT. Protein sequence: CASSLSPQLAGASTDTQYF.

Many counts were recorded for this clone. For the CDR3, the DNA is TGTGCCAGCAGCTTAGAGGGATCCTACGAGCAGTACTTC. Protein sequence: CASSLEGSYEQYF. The rearrangement joins TRBV11-2 to TRBJ2-7; no clear D gene. The CDR3 loop spans 13 amino acids. The V end lost 0 bases, the J end lost 1 base, and 4 bases lay between the germline ends. Germline CDR1 is SGHAT and CDR2 is FQNNGV.